Ten or more counts support the clone carrying this T cell receptor beta chain. This entry comes from a study of early T cells in non-severe SARS-CoV-2 infection. This CDR3 comprises 14 residues. Per germline, CDR1 DFQATT and CDR2 SNEGSKA (reference sequence). With V trimmed by 5 bases and J by 6 bases, 8 bases remained unmatched. Attachment of unique molecular identifiers to individual cDNA molecules was performed. TCRdb called the 5' RACE reads again in MiXCR, with one record for every CDR3 protein. The data show over 60,000 distinct CDR3 sequences, around a tenth seen once. The TCR sequence derives from an adult who was a healthcare worker with PCR-confirmed SARS-CoV-2 infection or an uninfected control (not recorded which). The chain links TRBV20-1 to TRBJ2-1; 9 nucleotides match TRBD2. The sequencing used whole blood, collected at baseline. The DNA of the CDR3 is TGCAGTGCTCCCCATAGCGGGGGTCCCAATGAGCAGTTCTTC. The encoded protein is CSAPHSGGPNEQFF.